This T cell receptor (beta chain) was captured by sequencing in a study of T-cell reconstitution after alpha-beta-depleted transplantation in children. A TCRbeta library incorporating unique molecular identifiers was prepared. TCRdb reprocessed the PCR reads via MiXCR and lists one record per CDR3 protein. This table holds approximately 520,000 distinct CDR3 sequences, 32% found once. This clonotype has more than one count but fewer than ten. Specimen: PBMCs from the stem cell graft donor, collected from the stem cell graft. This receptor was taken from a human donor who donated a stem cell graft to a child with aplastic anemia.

CDR3 in DNA: TGTGCCTGGAGCAGGCAAGCTAGCGGGGGATACAATGAGCAGTTCTTC. This encodes CAWSRQASGGYNEQFF. The rearrangement joins TRBV30 to TRBJ2-1, with 10 bases that match TRBD2. V dropped 3 bases and J dropped 4; count of bases not matched to a gene: 9. The CDR3 spans 16 residues. Per germline, CDR1 GTSNPN and CDR2 SVGIG (reference sequence).